A single sample gave rise to the 5 T cell receptor beta chains below, sequenced in a study of T-cell memory formation after mild COVID-19. TCRdb redid the calling of the 5' RACE reads with MiXCR, one entry per CDR3 protein. The repertoire includes 350,000 to 500,000 distinct CDR3 sequences, approximately 20% of them detected once, and 7.5% to 9.5% sits in the top ten. Sequencing was carried out using PBMCs or a T cell subset sorted from them (not recorded which). The receptors were gathered from an adult woman who had mild COVID-19 (a few samples of this study predate the infection). Cell type and time point are not known.

This chain links TRBV7-9 with TRBJ2-5, with D hard to call. The CDR3 extends over 15 amino acids. Trimming removed 7 bases from V and 5 bases from J, with 20 bases in between. From germline, CDR1 is SEHNR and CDR2 FQNEAQ (reference sequence). CDR3 loop: CASTRERILGETQYF. Here the CDR3 DNA reads TGTGCCAGCACCCGTGAGAGAATTCTTGGGGAGACCCAGTACTTC.

This clonotype was picked up a small number of times. The V call is TRBV4-3, the J call TRBJ1-1; weak D call: TRBD1 (5 bases). With 1 base removed from V and 0 bases from J, the gap between germline ends came to 12 bases. CDR3 length: 16 residues. Germline CDR1 is LGHNA and CDR2 is YSLEER. CDR3 sequence (DNA): TGCGCCAGCAGCCAAGTCAGGGAAGGGATGAACACTGAAGCTTTCTTT. This sequence encodes CASSQVREGMNTEAFF.

In this sample, this clonotype turned up a few times. The V gene is TRBV15, the J gene TRBJ1-1; D unresolved. This CDR3 contains 14 residues. Germline CDR1 and CDR2: LNHNV and YYDKDF (reference sequence). Trimming removed 5 bases from V and 2 bases from J, with 12 bases in between. The CDR3 reads CATSGPSVNTEAFF. CDR3 coding DNA: TGTGCCACCAGCGGACCCAGTGTTAACACTGAAGCTTTCTTT.

The chain combines TRBV5-1 with TRBJ1-1, with D unclear. The CDR3 runs to 18 residues. Germline CDR1 SGHRS, CDR2 YFSETQ. Trimming took off 0 bases at V and 3 bases at J, with 21 bases between the two ends. The chain's CDR3 is CASSLVPKGRGRDTEAFF. CDR3 DNA: TGCGCCAGCAGCTTGGTCCCAAAGGGAAGAGGGAGGGACACTGAAGCTTTCTTT.

This clonotype has just a few counts. The chain has TRBV20-1 and TRBJ2-3; D is unclear. The CDR3 sequence is 12 residues long. Germline-derived CDR1 and CDR2 are DFQATT and SNEGSKA (reference sequence). V shed 6 bases and J shed 2 bases, with 9 bases lying between them. CDR3 coding DNA: TGCAGTGCCATGCTGGCCACAGATACGCAGTATTTT. Translation: CSAMLATDTQYF.